These 18 T cell receptor beta chains were all obtained from the same sample, sequenced in a study of vaccination effects on CD4 cells after COVID-19 (dated by TCRdb to between 2020 and 2023). For these TCRs, the target antigens are not known. After more than nine days of culture, CD4+ T cells were isolated with the EasySep CD4+ T cell isolation kit. Each participant received two doses of an mRNA SARS-CoV-2 vaccine, either BNT162b2 or mRNA-1273. Libraries were made using the immunoSEQ multiplex PCR assay. The source is immuneACCESS, and TCRdb retained only in-frame sequences with V and J called. Part of the clones is not carried over; for the studies checked, unresolved V genes explain less than half of this, and the remainder is unexplained. This sample lists fewer than 60,000 clones; 78% were detected once. Jointly, the top ten make up more than 3.5% of the sample. The sequences come from CD4+ T cells from PBMCs cultured without peptide, collected after COVID-19 vaccination. The receptor set was obtained from a human donor who received a COVID-19 vaccine.

This clone was seen repeatedly, ten times or more. The chain joins TRBV2 to TRBJ1-2; D unresolved. CDR1 and CDR2 (germline): SNHLY, FYNNEI. V lost 4 bases to trimming and J lost 2 bases, with 11 bases between them. The CDR3 consists of 14 residues. CDR3 DNA: TGTGCCAGCAGTGGCGACGGATTAAACTATGGCTACACCTTC. Translation gives CASSGDGLNYGYTF.

A word on this clone: This CDR3 is also generated by other DNA sequences in the sample. The DNA of the CDR3 is TGTGCCAGCAGCCAGGTTGAGGGGAACACTGAAGCTTTCTTT. Translation gives CASSQVEGNTEAFF. The genes are TRBV3-1 (or the pseudogene TRBV3-2) and TRBJ1-1; D is undetermined. Trimming pared 3 bases from V and 1 base from J, leaving 9 bases between. The CDR3 covers 14 residues. CDR1 and CDR2 from the germline V gene are LGHDT and YNNKEL (reference sequence).

This clone has a single count. This chain joins TRBV5-1 and TRBJ1-6, with 7 bases matching TRBD1. J lost 10 bases, V lost 0 bases, and 10 bases had no gene match. CDR1 and CDR2 (germline): SGHRS, YFSETQ. The CDR3 is made up of 16 amino acids. CDR3 sequence: CASSLATGAFESPLHF. In DNA, the CDR3 is TGCGCCAGCAGCTTGGCTACAGGGGCGTTTGAGTCACCCCTCCACTTT.

The chain combines TRBV19 with TRBJ1-2; 10 nucleotides line up with TRBD1. CDR1 and CDR2 (germline): LNHDA, SQIVND (reference sequence). The CDR3 contains 17 residues. V lost 4 bases, J lost 6 bases, and 14 bases stayed unmatched. CDR3 region: CASSRQSKRTGGNGYTF. The CDR3 coding sequence is TGTGCCAGTAGTAGACAATCGAAACGGACAGGGGGGAATGGCTACACCTTC.

The genes are TRBV19 and TRBJ2-3; D is tentatively TRBD1 or TRBD2 (6 bases each). Germline CDR1 LNHDA, CDR2 SQIVND (reference sequence). The CDR3 loop spans 16 amino acids. Trimming left V 3 bases short and J 0 bases short, with 13 bases between. CDR3 protein: CASSMPSGASTDTQYF. The CDR3, as DNA: TGTGCCAGTAGTATGCCTTCGGGGGCTAGCACAGATACGCAGTATTTT.

The chain joins TRBV7-8 to TRBJ2-7; D might be TRBD1 (6 bases). V lost 5 bases and J lost 0, with 26 bases in between. The CDR3 sequence is 19 residues long. The germline V gene has CDR1 SGHVS and CDR2 FQNEAQ. CDR3 DNA: TGTGCCAGCAGCACTACGCCGGGACACGGGAAAATCCTCTCCTACGAGCAGTACTTC. Its translation: CASSTTPGHGKILSYEQYF.

The chain links TRBV19 to TRBJ2-7, with D unclear. Trimming shortened V by 5 bases and J by 4 bases, and 18 bases separated the two germline ends. The CDR3 is made up of 15 amino acids. The V gene's germline CDR1 is LNHDA and CDR2 SQIVND (reference sequence). The CDR3 nucleotides are TGTGCCAGTAGTCCCTCTGAGCTCCTACGGTACGAGCAGTACTTC. It codes for CASSPSELLRYEQYF.

The CDR3 here is CASSRPVIWGNEQFF. The CDR3 DNA is TGTGCCAGCAGCCGACCAGTAATTTGGGGCAATGAGCAGTTCTTC. The chain couples TRBV7-9 to TRBJ2-1, with D uncertain. There are 15 residues in the CDR3. The V gene's germline CDR1 is SEHNR and CDR2 FQNEAQ (reference sequence). V dropped 5 bases and J dropped 6 bases, with 17 bases sitting between them.

This clone has just a few counts. The chain links TRBV19 to TRBJ2-6; tentatively, D is TRBD2 (6 bases). Germline V gives CDR1 LNHDA, CDR2 SQIVND (reference sequence). The CDR3 loop spans 16 amino acids. Trimming took off 1 base at V and 4 bases at J, with 11 bases between the two ends. Here the CDR3 reads CASSIVPGVGANVLTF. CDR3 in DNA: TGTGCCAGTAGTATAGTCCCGGGGGTCGGGGCCAACGTCCTGACTTTC.

This clone showed up just once. The chain joins TRBV11-2 to TRBJ2-1; D is unclear. V lost 2 bases to trimming and J lost 6 bases, with 8 bases between them. Germline values: CDR1 SGHAT, CDR2 FQNNGV. The CDR3 is 13 residues long. The CDR3 spells CASSLFRTNEQFF. CDR3 DNA sequence: TGTGCCAGCAGCTTATTCCGTACCAATGAGCAGTTCTTC.

The chain combines TRBV4-3 with TRBJ2-5; 8 positions match TRBD2. Germline CDR1 LGHNA, CDR2 YSLEER. V trimming: 3 bases; J trimming: 2 bases; junction bases outside the gene matches: 5. The length of the CDR3 is 15 residues. CDR3 residues: CASSHESGGQETQYF. The CDR3, as DNA: TGCGCCAGCAGCCATGAGAGCGGGGGACAAGAGACCCAGTACTTC.

The J gene is TRBJ2-7, the V gene TRBV5-1, with a possible D match to TRBD2 (6 bases). Germline V lookup: CDR1 SGHRS, CDR2 YFSETQ. The CDR3 length is 14 residues. The germline V and J ends were trimmed by 0 bases and 0 bases, with 7 bases remaining between them. The CDR3 sequence is CASSLDGSSYEQYF. The DNA of the CDR3 is TGCGCCAGCAGCTTGGACGGGAGCTCCTACGAGCAGTACTTC.

The chain uses TRBV6-1 and TRBJ1-3; D is unclear. CDR1 is MNHNS, CDR2 SASEGT, per germline. CDR3 length: 14 residues. The ends were cut back, 1 base at V and 0 bases at J, with 4 bases in the middle. For the CDR3, the DNA is TGTGCCAGCAGTGAAGGACTCTCTGGAAACACCATATATTTT. Amino acid sequence: CASSEGLSGNTIYF.

V is TRBV5-5 and J is TRBJ1-5; no definite D call. CDR3 length: 14 amino acids. The germline V gene has CDR1 SGHKS and CDR2 YYEKEE (reference sequence). Trimming took 0 bases from V and 4 from J, leaving 8 bases between them. The CDR3 loop is CASSLGVLNQPQHF. The DNA of the CDR3 is TGTGCCAGCAGCTTGGGGGTCCTTAATCAGCCCCAGCATTTT.

The rearrangement links TRBV18 to TRBJ2-7; 7 bases map to TRBD1. The V and J ends lost 6 bases and 3 bases, in that order; junction bases with no gene match: 8. Germline loops: CDR1 KGHSH, CDR2 LQKENI. This CDR3 has 14 amino acids. Written as DNA, the CDR3 is TGTGCCAGCTCCATGGGACAGCAAGTCTACGAGCAGTACTTC. Its protein product is CASSMGQQVYEQYF.

The chain uses TRBV20-1 and TRBJ1-1; TRBD1 might be the D (6 bases). The germline V gene has CDR1 DFQATT and CDR2 SNEGSKA (reference sequence). Trimming pared 3 bases from V and 4 bases from J, leaving 15 bases between. The CDR3 is made up of 14 amino acids. Here the CDR3 DNA reads TGCAGTGCTAGTAGGGGGTCGGGGAGCACTGAAGCTTTCTTT. Translating it yields CSASRGSGSTEAFF.

The chain joins TRBV30 to TRBJ2-7, with D possibly matching TRBD2 (6 bases). Trimming removed 1 base from V and 0 bases from J, with 13 bases in between. The CDR3 sequence is 15 residues long. The germline CDR1 and CDR2 sequences are GTSNPN and SVGIG (reference sequence). The CDR3 is CAWSGPGLSSYEQYF. CDR3 in DNA: TGTGCCTGGAGTGGACCGGGACTGAGCTCCTACGAGCAGTACTTC.

By proportion, this clone is medium-sized. This rearrangement joins TRBV29-1 to TRBJ1-2; D is possibly TRBD1 (5 bases). The CDR3 contains 11 residues. V was clipped by 6 bases and J by 8 bases, with 13 bases between them. Germline CDR1 reads SQVTM; CDR2 reads ANQGSEA. The CDR3 DNA is TGCAGCGTCCTGGGGACGTTGGGCTACACCTTC. It is translated as CSVLGTLGYTF. Supplemented by reference TRBV29-1 and TRBJ1-2, the full variable domain reads SAVISQKPSRDICQRGTSLTIQCQVDSQVTMMFWYRQQPGQSLTLIATANQGSEATYESGFVIDKFPISRPNLTFSTLTVSNMSPEDSSIYLCSVLGTLGYTFGSGTRLTVV.